This TCR beta chain was identified during a study of T cells in Graves' hyperthyroidism and ophthalmopathy. Study findings and constraints: Most clonotypes expanded in thyroid above 0.001 were likewise present in blood.

The CDR3 contains 15 residues. CDR1 is SGHTA, CDR2 FQGNSA, per germline. V shed 9 bases and J 4 bases; nucleotides not matched to a gene: 12. Note on this clonotype: Its antigen is unknown. Just one base apart from a much larger clone, this may be a read error.

Amplification of TCR beta CDR3 regions was performed using RNA transcripts as template. TCR CDR3 underwent first-round RT-PCR with the HTBI primer set. A single record per CDR3 protein comes from TCRdb applying MiXCR to the multiplex PCR reads. This repertoire shows 500,000 to 750,000 distinct CDR3 sequences, around 14% found once; its top ten account for approximately 7%. The origin of this receptor is a woman in her twenties or thirties with Graves' hyperthyroidism. Sequenced input: blood. V and J are TRBV7-2 and TRBJ2-3, with TRBD2 matching over 8 bases. The CDR3: CASRPGLAAPDTQYF. The CDR3 region has the DNA TGTGCCAGTAGACCTGGACTAGCTGCGCCAGATACGCAGTATTTT.